This TCR beta chain was recovered during a study of CD8 T cells in ankylosing spondylitis. The germline gives CDR1 SGHTA, CDR2 FQGTGA. The V and J ends lost 5 bases and 7 bases, in that order; junction bases with no gene match: 10. CDR3 length equals 15 residues. As concerns this clonotype: Its specificity is unknown.

Quantitative molecular-barcoded 5'-RACE generated the TCR beta libraries. TCRdb reprocessed the 5' RACE reads with MiXCR, giving one entry per CDR3 protein. Of 250,000 or so distinct CDR3 sequences listed, 15% to 20% are singletons. Study-level findings and limits: Matched synovial fluid from ankylosing spondylitis patients was reported to be enriched for disease-linked clones. Reports of some motif variants in reactive arthritis synovial fluid and blood predate this one. One TCR beta motif, made up of under ten highly homologous variants, appeared characteristic of ankylosing spondylitis blood.

The clonotype originates from a male donor with ankylosing spondylitis or in good health (not recorded which). V gene TRBV7-3 combines with J gene TRBJ2-1, with 8 positions matching TRBD2. Material: blood, either unsorted or a sorted T cell fraction (not recorded which). CDR3 bases: TGTGCCAGCAGCCCCTACCCCGCTAGCGGGAATGAGCAGTTCTTC. Its protein is CASSPYPASGNEQFF. Supplemented by reference TRBV7-3 and TRBJ2-1, the full variable domain reads GAGVSQTPSNKVTEKGKYVELRCDPISGHTALYWYRQSLGQGPEFLIYFQGTGAADDSGLPNDRFFAVRPEGSVSTLKIQRTERGDSAVYLCASSPYPASGNEQFFGPGTRLTVL.